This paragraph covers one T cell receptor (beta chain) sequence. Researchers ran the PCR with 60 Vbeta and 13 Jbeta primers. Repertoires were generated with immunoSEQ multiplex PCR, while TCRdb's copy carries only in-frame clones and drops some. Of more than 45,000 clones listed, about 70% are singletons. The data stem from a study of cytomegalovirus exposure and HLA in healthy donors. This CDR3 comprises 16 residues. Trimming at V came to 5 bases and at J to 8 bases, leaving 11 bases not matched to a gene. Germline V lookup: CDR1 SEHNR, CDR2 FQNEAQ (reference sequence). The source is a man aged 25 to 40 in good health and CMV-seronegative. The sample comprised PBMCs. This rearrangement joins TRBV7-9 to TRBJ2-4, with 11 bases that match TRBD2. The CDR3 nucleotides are TGTGCCAGCAGCCTAATACTAGCGGGGGATCGAGACATTCAGTACTTC. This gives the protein CASSLILAGDRDIQYF.